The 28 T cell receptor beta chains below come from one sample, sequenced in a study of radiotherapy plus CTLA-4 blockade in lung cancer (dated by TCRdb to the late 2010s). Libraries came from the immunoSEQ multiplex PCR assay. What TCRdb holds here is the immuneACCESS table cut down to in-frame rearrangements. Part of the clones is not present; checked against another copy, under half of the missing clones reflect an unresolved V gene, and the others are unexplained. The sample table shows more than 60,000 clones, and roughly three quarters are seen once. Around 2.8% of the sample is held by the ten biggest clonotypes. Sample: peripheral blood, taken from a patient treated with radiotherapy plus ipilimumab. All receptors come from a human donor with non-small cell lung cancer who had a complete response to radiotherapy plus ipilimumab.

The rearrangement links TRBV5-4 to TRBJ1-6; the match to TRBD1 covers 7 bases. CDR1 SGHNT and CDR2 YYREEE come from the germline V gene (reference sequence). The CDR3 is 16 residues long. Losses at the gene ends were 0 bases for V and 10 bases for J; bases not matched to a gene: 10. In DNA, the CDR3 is TGTGCCAGCAGCTTGGGGGGGCGACAGGGTGGATCACCCCTCCACTTT. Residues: CASSLGGRQGGSPLHF.

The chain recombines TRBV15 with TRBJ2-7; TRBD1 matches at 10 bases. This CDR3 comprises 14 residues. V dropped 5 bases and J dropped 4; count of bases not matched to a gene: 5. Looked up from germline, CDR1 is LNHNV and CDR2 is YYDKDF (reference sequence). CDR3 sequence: CATSARDRGYEQYF. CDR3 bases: TGTGCCACCAGCGCCCGGGACAGGGGTTACGAGCAGTACTTC.

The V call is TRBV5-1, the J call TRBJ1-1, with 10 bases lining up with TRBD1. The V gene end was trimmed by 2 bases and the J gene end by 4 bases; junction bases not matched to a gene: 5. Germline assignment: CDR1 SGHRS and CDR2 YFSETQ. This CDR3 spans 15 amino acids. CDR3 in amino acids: CASSLRDRGITEAFF. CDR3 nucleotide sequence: TGCGCCAGCAGCTTACGGGACAGGGGTATCACTGAAGCTTTCTTT.

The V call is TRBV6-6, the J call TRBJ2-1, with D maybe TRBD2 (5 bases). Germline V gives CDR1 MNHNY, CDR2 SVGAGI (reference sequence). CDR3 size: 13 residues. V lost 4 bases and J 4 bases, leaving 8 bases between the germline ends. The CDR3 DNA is TGTGCCAGCAGTTGGGAGAATTACAATGAGCAGTTCTTC. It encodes CASSWENYNEQFF.

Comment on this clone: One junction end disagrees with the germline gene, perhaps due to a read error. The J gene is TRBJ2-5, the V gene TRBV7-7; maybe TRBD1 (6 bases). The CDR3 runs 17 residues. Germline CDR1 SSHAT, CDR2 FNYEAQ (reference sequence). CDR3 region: CASSFSEQGHVGETQYF. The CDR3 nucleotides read TGTGCTAGCAGCTTCTCTGAGCAGGGGCATGTGGGGGAGACCCAGTACTTC.

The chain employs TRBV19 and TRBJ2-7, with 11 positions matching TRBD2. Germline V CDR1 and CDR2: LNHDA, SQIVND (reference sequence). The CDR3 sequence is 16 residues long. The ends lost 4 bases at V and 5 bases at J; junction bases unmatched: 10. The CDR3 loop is CASSKKLAGVRNEQYF. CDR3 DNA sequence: TGTGCCAGTAGTAAAAAACTAGCGGGAGTGAGAAACGAGCAGTACTTC. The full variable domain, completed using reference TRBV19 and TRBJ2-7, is DGGITQSPKYLFRKEGQNVTLSCEQNLNHDAMYWYRQDPGQGLRLIYYSQIVNDFQKGDIAEGYSVSREKKESFPLTVTSAQKNPTAFYLCASSKKLAGVRNEQYFGPGTRLTVT.

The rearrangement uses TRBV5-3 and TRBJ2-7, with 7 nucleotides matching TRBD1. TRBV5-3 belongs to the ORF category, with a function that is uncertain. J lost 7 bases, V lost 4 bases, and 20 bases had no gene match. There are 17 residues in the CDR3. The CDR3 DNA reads TGTGCCAGAAGCAAACGAACAGGGGACCCACAGTCTCGGGAGCAGTACTTC. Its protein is CARSKRTGDPQSREQYF.

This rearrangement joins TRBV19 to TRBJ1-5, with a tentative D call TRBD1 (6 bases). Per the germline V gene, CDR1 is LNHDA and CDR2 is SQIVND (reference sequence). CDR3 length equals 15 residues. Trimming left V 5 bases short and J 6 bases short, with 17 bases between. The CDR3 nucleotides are TGTGCCAGTAGTCTCCTCCAGGGGACGGGTCAGCCCCAGCATTTT. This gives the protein CASSLLQGTGQPQHF. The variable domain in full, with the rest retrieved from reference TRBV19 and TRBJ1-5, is DGGITQSPKYLFRKEGQNVTLSCEQNLNHDAMYWYRQDPGQGLRLIYYSQIVNDFQKGDIAEGYSVSREKKESFPLTVTSAQKNPTAFYLCASSLLQGTGQPQHFGDGTRLSIL.

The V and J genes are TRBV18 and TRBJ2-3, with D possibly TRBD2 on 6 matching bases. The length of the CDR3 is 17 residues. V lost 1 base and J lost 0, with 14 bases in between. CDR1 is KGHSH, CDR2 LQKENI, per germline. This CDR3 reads CASSPLSLRGSTDTQYF. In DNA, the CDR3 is TGTGCCAGCTCACCACTGAGTTTGCGGGGCAGCACAGATACGCAGTATTTT.

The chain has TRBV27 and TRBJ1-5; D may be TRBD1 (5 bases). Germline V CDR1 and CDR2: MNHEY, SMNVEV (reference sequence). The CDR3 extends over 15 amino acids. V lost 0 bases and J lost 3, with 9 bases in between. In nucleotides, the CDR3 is TGTGCCAGCAGTTTATCCTCAGGGAACAATCAGCCCCAGCATTTT. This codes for CASSLSSGNNQPQHF.

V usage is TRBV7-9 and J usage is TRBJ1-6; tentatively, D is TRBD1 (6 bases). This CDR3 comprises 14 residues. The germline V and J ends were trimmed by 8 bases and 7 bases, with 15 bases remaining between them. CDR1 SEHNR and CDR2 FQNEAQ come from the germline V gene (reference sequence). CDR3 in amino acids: CASSKRTANSPLHF. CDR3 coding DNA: TGTGCCAGCTCGAAGAGGACAGCCAATTCACCCCTCCACTTT.

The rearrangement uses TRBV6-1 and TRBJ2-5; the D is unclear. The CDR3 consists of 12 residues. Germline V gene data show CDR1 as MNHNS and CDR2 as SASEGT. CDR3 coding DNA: TGTTCTGTCCAGGTGTACCAAGAGACCCAGTACTTC. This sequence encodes CSVQVYQETQYF.

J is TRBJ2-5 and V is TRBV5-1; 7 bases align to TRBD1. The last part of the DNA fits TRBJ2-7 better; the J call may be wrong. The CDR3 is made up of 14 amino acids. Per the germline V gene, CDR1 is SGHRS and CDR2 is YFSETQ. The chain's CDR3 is CASSPGDSSYEQYF. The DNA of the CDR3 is TGCGCCAGCAGCCCCGGGGACAGCTCCTACGAGCAGTACTTC.

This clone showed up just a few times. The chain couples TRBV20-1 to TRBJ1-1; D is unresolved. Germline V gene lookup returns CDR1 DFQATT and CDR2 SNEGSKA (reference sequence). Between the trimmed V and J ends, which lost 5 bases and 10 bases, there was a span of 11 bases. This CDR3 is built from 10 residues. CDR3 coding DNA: TGCAGTGCTCGGACCGGGGTAGCTTTCTTT. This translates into CSARTGVAFF.

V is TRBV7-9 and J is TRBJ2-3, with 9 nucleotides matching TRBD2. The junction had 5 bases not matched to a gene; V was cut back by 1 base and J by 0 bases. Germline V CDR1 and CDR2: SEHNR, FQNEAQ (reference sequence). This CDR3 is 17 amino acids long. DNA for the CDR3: TGTGCCAGCAGCTTAGGGGGGACTAGCTCTAGCACAGATACGCAGTATTTT. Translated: CASSLGGTSSSTDTQYF.

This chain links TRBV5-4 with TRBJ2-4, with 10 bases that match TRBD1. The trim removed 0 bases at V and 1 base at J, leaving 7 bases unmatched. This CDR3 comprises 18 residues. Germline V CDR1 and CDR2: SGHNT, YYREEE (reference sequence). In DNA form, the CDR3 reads TGTGCCAGCAGCTTGGAGGCTAGGGGACAGGGGGCCAAAAACATTCAGTACTTC. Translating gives CASSLEARGQGAKNIQYF. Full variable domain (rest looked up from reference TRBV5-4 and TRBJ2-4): ETGVTQSPTHLIKTRGQQVTLRCSSQSGHNTVSWYQQALGQGPQFIFQYYREEENGRGNFPPRFSGLQFPNYSSELNVNALELDDSALYLCASSLEARGQGAKNIQYFGAGTRLSVL.

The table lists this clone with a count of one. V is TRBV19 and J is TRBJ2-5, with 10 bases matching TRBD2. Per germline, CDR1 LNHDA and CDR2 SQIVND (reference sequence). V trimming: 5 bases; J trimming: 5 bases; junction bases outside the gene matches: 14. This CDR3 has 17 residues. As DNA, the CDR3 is TGTGCCAGTAGTGGGGGGCAGGCTAGCGGGAGTATTGAGACCCAGTACTTC. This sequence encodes CASSGGQASGSIETQYF.

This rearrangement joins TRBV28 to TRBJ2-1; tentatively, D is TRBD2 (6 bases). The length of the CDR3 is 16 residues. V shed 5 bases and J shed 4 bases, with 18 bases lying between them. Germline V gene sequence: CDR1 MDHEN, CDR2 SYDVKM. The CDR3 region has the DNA TGTGCCAGCAGTCCCTACCAGGTCGGGGGATACAATGAGCAGTTCTTC. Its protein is CASSPYQVGGYNEQFF.

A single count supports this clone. CDR3 sequence: CASRFVHGGFDTQYF. The CDR3 DNA reads TGTGCAAGTCGCTTCGTCCACGGGGGGTTTGATACGCAGTATTTT. The chain employs TRBV12-2 and TRBJ2-3; the table names TRBD2, a call not compared with the DNA. TRBV12-2 is a listed pseudogene. The CDR3 loop spans 15 amino acids.

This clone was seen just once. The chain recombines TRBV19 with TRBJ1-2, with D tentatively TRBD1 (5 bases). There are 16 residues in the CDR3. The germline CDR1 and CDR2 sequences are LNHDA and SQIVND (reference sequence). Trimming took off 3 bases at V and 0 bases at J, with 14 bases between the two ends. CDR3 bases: TGTGCCAGTAGTATCGTCTCAGGGAAGGCTAACTATGGCTACACCTTC. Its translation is CASSIVSGKANYGYTF.

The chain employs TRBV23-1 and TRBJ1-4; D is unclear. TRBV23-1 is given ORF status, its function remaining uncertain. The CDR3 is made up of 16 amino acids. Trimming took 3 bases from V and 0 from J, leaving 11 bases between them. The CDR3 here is CASSHSHGATNEKLFF. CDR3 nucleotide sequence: TGCGCCAGCAGTCACTCCCACGGTGCAACTAATGAAAAACTGTTTTTT.

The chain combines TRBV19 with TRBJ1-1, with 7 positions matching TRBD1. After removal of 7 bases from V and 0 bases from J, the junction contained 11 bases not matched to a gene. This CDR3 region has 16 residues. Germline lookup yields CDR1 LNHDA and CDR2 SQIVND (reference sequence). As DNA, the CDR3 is TGTGCCAGTACCACGGGACAGCCTTACATGAACACTGAAGCTTTCTTT. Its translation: CASTTGQPYMNTEAFF.

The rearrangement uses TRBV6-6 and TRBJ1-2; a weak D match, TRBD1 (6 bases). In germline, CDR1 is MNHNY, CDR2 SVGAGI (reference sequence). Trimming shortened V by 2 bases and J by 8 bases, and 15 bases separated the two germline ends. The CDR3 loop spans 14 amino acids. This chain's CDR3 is CASSYIGGGSGYTF. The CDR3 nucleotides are TGTGCCAGCAGTTACATTGGGGGCGGGAGCGGCTACACCTTC.

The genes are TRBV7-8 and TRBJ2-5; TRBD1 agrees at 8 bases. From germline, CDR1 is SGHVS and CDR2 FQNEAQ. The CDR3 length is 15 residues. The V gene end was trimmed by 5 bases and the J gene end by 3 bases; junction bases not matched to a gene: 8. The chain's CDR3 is CASSGRTGSEETQYF. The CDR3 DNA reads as TGTGCCAGCAGCGGACGGACAGGGTCTGAAGAGACCCAGTACTTC.

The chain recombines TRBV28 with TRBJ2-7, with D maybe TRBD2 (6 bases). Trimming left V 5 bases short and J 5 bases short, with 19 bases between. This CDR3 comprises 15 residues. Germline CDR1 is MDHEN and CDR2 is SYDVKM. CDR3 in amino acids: CASSPRGGGSNEQYF. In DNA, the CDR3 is TGTGCCAGCAGTCCCCGTGGGGGAGGTAGCAACGAGCAGTACTTC.

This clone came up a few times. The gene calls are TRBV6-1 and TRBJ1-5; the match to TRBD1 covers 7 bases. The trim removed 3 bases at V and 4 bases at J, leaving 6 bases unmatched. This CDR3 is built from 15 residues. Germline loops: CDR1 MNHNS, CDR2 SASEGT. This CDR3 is CASSESTGANQPQHF. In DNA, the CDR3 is TGTGCCAGCAGTGAGAGTACAGGGGCTAATCAGCCCCAGCATTTT.

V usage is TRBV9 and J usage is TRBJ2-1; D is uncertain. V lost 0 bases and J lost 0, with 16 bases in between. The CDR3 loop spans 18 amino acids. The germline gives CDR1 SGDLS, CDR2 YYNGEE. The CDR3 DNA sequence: TGTGCCAGCAGCGTAGAAGGTAGCACCAAAAGCTCCTACAATGAGCAGTTCTTC. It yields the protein CASSVEGSTKSSYNEQFF.

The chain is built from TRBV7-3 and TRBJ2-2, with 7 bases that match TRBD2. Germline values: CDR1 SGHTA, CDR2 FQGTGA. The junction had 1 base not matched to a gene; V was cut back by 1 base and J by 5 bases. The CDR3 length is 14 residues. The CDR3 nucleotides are TGTGCCAGCAGCTTAAGCGGGAGAACCGGGGAGCTGTTTTTT. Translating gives CASSLSGRTGELFF. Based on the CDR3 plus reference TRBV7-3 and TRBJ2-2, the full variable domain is GAGVSQTPSNKVTEKGKYVELRCDPISGHTALYWYRQSLGQGPEFLIYFQGTGAADDSGLPNDRFFAVRPEGSVSTLKIQRTERGDSAVYLCASSLSGRTGELFFGEGSRLTVL.